Presented here are 7 T cell receptor beta chains from one specimen sequenced in a study of blood T cell repertoires in COVID-19. Measured with immunoSEQ multiplex PCR; TCRdb has only the in-frame clones, and not every one. The sample contains over 150,000 clones, 75% to 85% of which appear only once. The sample taken for sequencing was peripheral blood. Receptors originate from a woman aged 55-69 years with COVID-19, enrolled during active disease.

This clone was counted a few times. The V call is TRBV6-5, the J call TRBJ2-7; 7 bases fit TRBD1. This CDR3 comprises 13 residues. Germline V gene sequence: CDR1 MNHEY, CDR2 SVGAGI. J was trimmed by 3 bases and V by 6 bases; bases with no gene match: 5. For the CDR3, the DNA is TGTGCCAGCAGGGGGGACAGACTCTACGAGCAGTACTTC. As protein: CASRGDRLYEQYF.

The rearrangement uses TRBV7-2 and TRBJ1-3; 7 positions agree with TRBD1. The V gene's germline CDR1 is SGHTA and CDR2 FQGNSA. This CDR3 spans 15 amino acids. V shed 0 bases, J shed 3 bases, and the junction held 2 bases outside the gene matches. CDR3 sequence: CASSLAGQLGNTIYF. The CDR3 DNA reads as TGTGCCAGCAGCTTAGCGGGACAGCTTGGAAACACCATATATTTT.

The V and J genes are TRBV6-5 and TRBJ1-2; 9 nucleotides match TRBD1. J lost 8 bases, V lost 5 bases, and 9 bases had no gene match. Per the germline V gene, CDR1 is MNHEY and CDR2 is SVGAGI. The CDR3 sequence is 14 residues long. CDR3 in DNA: TGTGCCAGCAGTCGGACAGGGGAGAGGTGGGGCTACACCTTC. This translates into CASSRTGERWGYTF.

The sample holds one count of this clone. V is TRBV6-6 and J is TRBJ1-1; possible D gene TRBD1, 6 bases. Deletions cut 6 bases from V and 1 base from J, with 36 bases between. This CDR3 comprises 22 residues. Germline values: CDR1 MNHNY, CDR2 SVGAGI (reference sequence). CDR3 bases: TGTGCCAGCAGCTATGCCCCCAACCAGTACAGGGAATCGTTGAATGAGAACACTGAAGCTTTCTTT. Its protein product is CASSYAPNQYRESLNENTEAFF.

CDR3 nucleotides: TGTGCCAGCAGCCGAAGACAGTTAGCAAATCAGCCCCAGCATTTT. It encodes CASSRRQLANQPQHF. The chain combines TRBV6-6 with TRBJ1-5; TRBD1 is a possible D gene (5 bases). Germline-derived CDR1 and CDR2 are MNHNY and SVGAGI (reference sequence). V was trimmed by 6 bases and J by 4 bases, leaving 16 bases between them. CDR3 size: 15 residues.

V is TRBV7-6 and J is TRBJ2-2, with D possibly being TRBD1 (5 bases). The V end was cut by 1 base, the J end by 5 bases, with 11 bases between. The CDR3 is 15 amino acids. Germline V gene sequence: CDR1 SGHVS, CDR2 FNYEAQ. Here the CDR3 DNA reads TGTGCCAGCAGCTTAGTGCAGGGCGCTACCGGGGAGCTGTTTTTT. The encoded protein is CASSLVQGATGELFF.

The chain recombines TRBV29-1 with TRBJ2-5; D not certain. V gave up 4 bases and J gave up 5 bases, with 8 bases separating them. Germline V CDR1 and CDR2: SQVTM, ANQGSEA. CDR3 size: 11 residues. CDR3: CSVGNGETQYF. DNA of the CDR3: TGCAGCGTTGGTAACGGTGAGACCCAGTACTTC.